Included here is one T cell receptor beta chain sequence, with context. At least ten counts were recorded for this clonotype. Its antigen is unknown. No much larger clone is present one base from it, and per-base qualities are unavailable. The library was prepared using RT-PCR. The sample was run on a NextSeq 550. TCRdb took the public reads, trimmed them with fastp at Q25, ran MiXCR for clone calling and kept in-frame beta chains. Each CDR3 protein appears once, grouped with its most common genes and DNA. The sample table lists almost 90,000 distinct CDR3 sequences, around 5% of them with a count of one. 2.6% of the sample is in the top ten clones. This specimen belongs to a study of patients and donors after allogeneic stem cell transplantation (dated by TCRdb to about 2020). The CDR3 sequence holds 13 residues, the cysteine and phenylalanine included. The retained sequence is limited to the CDR3, 39 bases, with the frame set at the first base. Based on the germline V gene, the CDR1 and CDR2 sequences are KGHSH and LQKENI. Trimming costs V 4 bases and J 4 bases, and their ends lie 10 bases apart.

This TCR was sampled from a human donor who was either an allogeneic HSCT recipient or a stem cell or donor lymphocyte infusion donor (not recorded which). It is not recorded whose cells these are; they may come from a transplant donor. Sample: blood, either unsorted or a sorted T cell fraction (not recorded which). Rearrangement joined TRBV18 to TRBJ2-5, with TRBD2 as a weak D call on 5 bases. The CDR3 here reads CASSQFRGETQYF. The DNA is as follows: TGTGCCAGCTCACAATTTCGGGGAGAGACCCAGTACTTC.